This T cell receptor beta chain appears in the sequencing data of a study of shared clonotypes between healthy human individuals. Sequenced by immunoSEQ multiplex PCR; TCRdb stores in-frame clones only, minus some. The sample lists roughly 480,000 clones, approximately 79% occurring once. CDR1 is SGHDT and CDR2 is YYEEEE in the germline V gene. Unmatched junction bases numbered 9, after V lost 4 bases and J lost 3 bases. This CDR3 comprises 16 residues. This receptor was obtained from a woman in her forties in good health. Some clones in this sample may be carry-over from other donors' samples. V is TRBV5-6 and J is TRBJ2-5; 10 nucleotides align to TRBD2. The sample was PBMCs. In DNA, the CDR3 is TGTGCCAGCAGCCCAATGGGGCTAGCGGGAGAAGAGACCCAGTACTTC. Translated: CASSPMGLAGEETQYF.